Each of the 20 T cell receptor beta chains below was sequenced from the same sample in a study of blood T cell repertoires in COVID-19. The assay was immunoSEQ multiplex PCR, and TCRdb's table has in-frame clones only and misses some. Among 150,000 to 200,000 clones listed, 70% to 80% were seen once. Sequenced: peripheral blood. The receptors were gathered from a woman between 50 and 59 years old with active or convalescent COVID-19.

The chain joins TRBV30 to TRBJ1-1; D is unclear. The CDR3 is 13 amino acids. The V and J ends lost 1 base and 3 bases respectively, with 9 bases between them. From germline, CDR1 is GTSNPN and CDR2 SVGIG (reference sequence). The CDR3 protein is CAWSAGSYTEAFF. The CDR3 bases are TGTGCCTGGAGTGCCGGGTCCTACACTGAAGCTTTCTTT.

The rearrangement joins TRBV7-9 to TRBJ2-5; D might be TRBD2 (6 bases). Trimming took off 5 bases at V and 5 bases at J, with 12 bases between the two ends. Germline V CDR1 and CDR2: SEHNR, FQNEAQ (reference sequence). This CDR3 has 13 amino acids. CDR3 DNA: TGTGCCAGCAGCCGGGACTGGGGGGAGACCCAGTACTTC. It specifies CASSRDWGETQYF. The full variable domain, its missing parts supplied by reference TRBV7-9 and TRBJ2-5, is DTGVSQNPRHKITKRGQNVTFRCDPISEHNRLYWYRQTLGQGPEFLTYFQNEAQLEKSRLLSDRFSAERPKGSFSTLEIQRTEQGDSAMYLCASSRDWGETQYFGPGTRLLVL.

This chain links TRBV4-2 with TRBJ2-5; 13 nucleotides match TRBD2. The germline gives CDR1 LGHNA, CDR2 YNFKEQ. The CDR3 loop spans 15 amino acids. Germline trimming cut 1 base from V and 4 bases from J; bases unmatched to any gene: 0. CDR3 DNA sequence: TGTGCCAGCAGCCAAGGGACTAGCGGGGGAGAGACCCAGTACTTC. It is translated as CASSQGTSGGETQYF.

Regarding this clone: Other nucleotide sequences in the sample specify the same CDR3. The rearrangement joins TRBV19 to TRBJ2-6; D uncertain. This CDR3 spans 13 amino acids. Germline V CDR1 and CDR2: LNHDA, SQIVND (reference sequence). The V gene lost 7 bases and the J gene lost 1 base, with 5 bases spanning the gap. CDR3 residues: CASTQSGANVLTF. DNA of the CDR3: TGTGCCAGTACCCAGTCTGGGGCCAACGTCCTGACTTTC.

The gene calls are TRBV6-5 and TRBJ2-5, with TRBD2 matching over 7 bases. This CDR3 has 14 residues. From germline, CDR1 is MNHEY and CDR2 SVGAGI. The junction had 7 bases not matched to a gene; V was cut back by 4 bases and J by 5 bases. CDR3 DNA: TGTGCCAGCAGTTCGGGTTGGGGAGGGGAGACCCAGTACTTC. It translates to CASSSGWGGETQYF.

The V and J genes are TRBV5-1 and TRBJ2-3; 10 positions match TRBD2. J was trimmed by 3 bases and V by 4 bases; bases with no gene match: 8. Germline lookup yields CDR1 SGHRS and CDR2 YFSETQ. The CDR3 runs to 16 residues. CDR3 coding DNA: TGCGCCAGCAGCCTAGCGGGAGTGGGCTATACAGATACGCAGTATTTT. Its protein product is CASSLAGVGYTDTQYF.

The rearrangement links TRBV4-2 to TRBJ2-6; D gene uncertain. The V gene's germline CDR1 is LGHNA and CDR2 YNFKEQ. The CDR3 contains 14 residues. V lost 1 base to trimming and J lost 4 bases, with 5 bases between them. The CDR3 reads CASSQGIGANVLTF. CDR3 in DNA: TGTGCCAGCAGCCAAGGTATAGGGGCCAACGTCCTGACTTTC.

This CDR3 is CASSLTGDGYTF. In DNA, the CDR3 is TGTGCCAGCAGTCTGACGGGGGATGGCTACACCTTC. The chain has TRBV12-3 or TRBV12-4 and TRBJ1-2; D might be TRBD1 (5 bases). With 5 bases removed from V and 6 bases from J, the gap between germline ends came to 10 bases. The CDR3 runs 12 residues.

The CDR3 region is CASSPGTSGRPKQYF. CDR3 in DNA: TGTGCCAGCAGTCCGGGGACTAGCGGGAGGCCGAAGCAGTACTTC. The chain links TRBV6-2 or TRBV6-3 to TRBJ2-7; TRBD2 matches at 15 bases. CDR1 is MNHEY, CDR2 SVGEGT, per germline. There are 15 residues in the CDR3. Trimming at V came to 5 bases and at J to 8 bases, leaving 7 bases not matched to a gene.

This clone was found many times. The chain has TRBV5-6 and TRBJ2-6; no firm D call. Deletions cut 4 bases from V and 3 bases from J, with 8 bases between. CDR1 and CDR2 from the germline V gene are SGHDT and YYEEEE. This CDR3 is built from 14 residues. In DNA, the CDR3 is TGTGCCAGCAGCCCAGCAGGTGGGGCCAACGTCCTGACTTTC. Amino acid sequence: CASSPAGGANVLTF.

The V call is TRBV18, the J call TRBJ1-2; tentative D call: TRBD1 (6 bases). Germline V CDR1 and CDR2: KGHSH, LQKENI. V lost 6 bases, J lost 2 bases, and 16 bases lay in between. The CDR3 has 15 residues. As DNA, the CDR3 is TGTGCCAGCTCGCCCCGGACAGACTTCAACTATGGCTACACCTTC. This encodes CASSPRTDFNYGYTF.

This clone has only a few counts. V is TRBV25-1 and J is TRBJ2-2; 7 bases match TRBD1. In germline, CDR1 is MGHDK, CDR2 SYGVNS. The CDR3 is made up of 14 amino acids. J was trimmed by 0 bases and V by 6 bases; bases with no gene match: 1. CDR3 protein: CASRQGANTGELFF. DNA for the CDR3: TGTGCCAGCAGGCAGGGGGCGAACACCGGGGAGCTGTTTTTT.

This clone was recorded at least ten times. The chain employs TRBV11-1 and TRBJ2-7; 8 nucleotides agree with TRBD1. The V gene's germline CDR1 is SGHAT and CDR2 FQDESV (reference sequence). V trimming: 5 bases; J trimming: 6 bases; junction bases outside the gene matches: 9. CDR3 length: 14 residues. This chain's CDR3 is CASSRTGNSGEQYF. The CDR3 DNA reads TGTGCCAGCAGCCGGACAGGGAATTCAGGCGAGCAGTACTTC.

V and J are TRBV5-1 and TRBJ2-7, with TRBD1 as a possible D gene (5 bases). CDR3 length equals 12 residues. CDR1 is SGHRS and CDR2 is YFSETQ in the germline V gene. V dropped 4 bases and J dropped 7 bases, with 12 bases sitting between them. The CDR3 is CASSQDNREQYF. The DNA of the CDR3 is TGCGCCAGCAGCCAGGACAACCGGGAGCAGTACTTC. The full variable domain, rest sourced from reference TRBV5-1 and TRBJ2-7, is KAGVTQTPRYLIKTRGQQVTLSCSPISGHRSVSWYQQTPGQGLQFLFEYFSETQRNKGNFPGRFSGRQFSNSRSEMNVSTLELGDSALYLCASSQDNREQYFGPGTRLTVT.

The rearrangement uses TRBV25-1 and TRBJ1-2, with a tentative D call TRBD1 (6 bases). Trimming stripped 3 bases from V and 8 bases from J, with 13 bases between. The CDR3 is 13 amino acids. The germline gives CDR1 MGHDK, CDR2 SYGVNS. CDR3 in amino acids: CASSDVNRDGYTF. The CDR3 DNA follows: TGTGCCAGCAGTGATGTTAACAGGGACGGCTACACCTTC.

The rearrangement links TRBV19 to TRBJ1-2; D gene uncertain. The CDR3 contains 12 residues. The V and J ends lost 2 bases and 5 bases respectively, with 6 bases between them. Germline values: CDR1 LNHDA, CDR2 SQIVND (reference sequence). Here the CDR3 reads CASSITEYGYTF. CDR3 DNA: TGTGCCAGTAGTATAACAGAGTATGGCTACACCTTC.

The chain joins TRBV18 to TRBJ1-3; 7 positions agree with TRBD1. Germline CDR1 and CDR2: KGHSH and LQKENI. With V trimmed by 3 bases and J by 1 base, 6 bases remained unmatched. The length of the CDR3 is 16 residues. For the CDR3, the DNA is TGTGCCAGCTCACCGATTCCGGGACAGTCTGGAAACACCATATATTTT. Translating gives CASSPIPGQSGNTIYF.

V and J are TRBV19 and TRBJ2-5; D perhaps matches TRBD2 (5 bases). The CDR3 loop spans 13 amino acids. V was clipped by 5 bases and J by 5 bases, with 12 bases between them. CDR1 and CDR2 (germline): LNHDA, SQIVND (reference sequence). The CDR3 nucleotides are TGTGCCAGTAGTCCCGGACTGGGGGAGACCCAGTACTTC. This encodes CASSPGLGETQYF.

As concerns this clone: The same CDR3 is also encoded by other DNA sequences in this sample. V gene TRBV28 combines with J gene TRBJ2-7, with D uncertain. The CDR3 extends over 11 amino acids. CDR1 is MDHEN, CDR2 SYDVKM, per germline. The ends were cut back, 4 bases at V and 4 bases at J, with 5 bases in the middle. CDR3 amino acids: CASSSPYEQYF. The CDR3 DNA reads as TGTGCCAGCAGTTCTCCTTACGAGCAGTACTTC.

The gene calls are TRBV29-1 and TRBJ1-2; D uncertain. The ends were cut back, 7 bases at V and 4 bases at J, with 13 bases in the middle. The CDR3 contains 12 residues. Germline V lookup: CDR1 SQVTM, CDR2 ANQGSEA. Written as DNA, the CDR3 is TGCAGCGCCGGCGGTTGGGCCTATGGCTACACCTTC. It yields the protein CSAGGWAYGYTF.